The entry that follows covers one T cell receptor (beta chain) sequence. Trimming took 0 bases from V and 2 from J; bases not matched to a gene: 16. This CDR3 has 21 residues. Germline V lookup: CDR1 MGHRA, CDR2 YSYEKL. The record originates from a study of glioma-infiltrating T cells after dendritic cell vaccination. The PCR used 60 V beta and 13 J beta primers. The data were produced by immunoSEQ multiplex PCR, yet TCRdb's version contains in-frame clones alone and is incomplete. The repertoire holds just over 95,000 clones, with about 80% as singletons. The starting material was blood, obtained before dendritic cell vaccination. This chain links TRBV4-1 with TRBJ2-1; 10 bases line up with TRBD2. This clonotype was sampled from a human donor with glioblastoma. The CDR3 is CASSQDRLAGGPLGAYNEQFF. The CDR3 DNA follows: TGCGCCAGCAGCCAAGATCGATTAGCGGGAGGTCCGTTGGGGGCCTACAATGAGCAGTTCTTC.